Reported below is one T cell receptor beta chain. The ends lost 6 bases at V and 5 bases at J; junction bases unmatched: 6. The length of the CDR3 is 13 residues. Germline loops: CDR1 MDHEN, CDR2 SYDVKM. Original methodology: It was from reference gene primer amplification that nucleated cell counts were estimated. Clones were read by immunoSEQ multiplex PCR, and TCRdb kept only the in-frame ones, dropping some. For V, J and clone size, that table is used; D and trimming come from the DNA. The sample includes approximately 25,000 clones, under 85% of them seen just once. The sample comes from a study of blood T cell repertoires in COVID-19. Background on the study: Material from acute and convalescent COVID-19 was sourced from the United States, Italy and Spain. Nucleic acid was either cDNA or gDNA, and it came from T cells, B-cell-depleted T cells, or PBMCs.

This chain uses TRBV28 with TRBJ1-1; TRBD1 matches 7 bases. Sequencing was carried out using peripheral blood. The TCR was taken from a woman of 80 years or more with acute or convalescent COVID-19. The CDR3 sequence is CASRTGVGTEAFF. The CDR3 DNA reads TGTGCCAGCAGAACAGGGGTGGGGACTGAAGCTTTCTTT.